This passage covers 4 T cell receptor beta chains from one sample sequenced in a study of beta chain features in type 1 diabetes. The sequenced template was cDNA made from the entire isolated RNA. Only in-frame clones appear in the TCRdb table, and some are missing; sequencing was by immunoSEQ multiplex PCR. The data show a few hundred thousand clones, roughly 13% seen once. Sample: naive CD4+ T cells from blood. The receptors originated from a man aged 30 to 45 in good health.

This clone was observed many times. This chain connects TRBV7-9 to TRBJ2-3; D not certain. Germline-derived CDR1 and CDR2 are SEHNR and FQNEAQ (reference sequence). The CDR3 length is 12 residues. V lost 2 bases and J 6 bases, leaving 6 bases between the germline ends. CDR3 region: CASSLMTDTQYF. CDR3 DNA sequence: TGTGCCAGCAGCTTAATGACGGATACGCAGTATTTT.

The J gene is TRBJ2-5, the V gene TRBV7-2; D possibly corresponds to TRBD2 (5 bases). V was shortened by 0 bases and J by 1 base, with 9 bases between the two germline ends. Germline assignment: CDR1 SGHTA and CDR2 FQGNSA. The CDR3 loop spans 15 amino acids. This CDR3 reads CASSLAGRIQETQYF. The CDR3 bases are TGTGCCAGCAGCTTAGCAGGGAGAATCCAAGAGACCCAGTACTTC.

This clone was found a few times. This rearrangement joins TRBV29-1 to TRBJ2-5; 7 bases are a match to TRBD1. This CDR3 comprises 12 residues. Germline V lookup: CDR1 SQVTM, CDR2 ANQGSEA. Trimming took 7 bases from V and 5 from J; bases not matched to a gene: 7. CDR3 coding DNA: TGCAGCGAAATACACAGGGGCGAGACCCAGTACTTC. Protein sequence: CSEIHRGETQYF.

This chain joins TRBV7-9 and TRBJ2-7; 11 bases are a match to TRBD1. This CDR3 is 16 amino acids long. CDR1 is SEHNR and CDR2 is FQNEAQ in the germline V gene (reference sequence). The ends lost 5 bases at V and 6 bases at J; junction bases unmatched: 12. The DNA of the CDR3 is TGTGCCAGCAGCCCCTACCGGGACAGGGGGTTGGGCGAGCAGTACGTC. Its translation is CASSPYRDRGLGEQYV.